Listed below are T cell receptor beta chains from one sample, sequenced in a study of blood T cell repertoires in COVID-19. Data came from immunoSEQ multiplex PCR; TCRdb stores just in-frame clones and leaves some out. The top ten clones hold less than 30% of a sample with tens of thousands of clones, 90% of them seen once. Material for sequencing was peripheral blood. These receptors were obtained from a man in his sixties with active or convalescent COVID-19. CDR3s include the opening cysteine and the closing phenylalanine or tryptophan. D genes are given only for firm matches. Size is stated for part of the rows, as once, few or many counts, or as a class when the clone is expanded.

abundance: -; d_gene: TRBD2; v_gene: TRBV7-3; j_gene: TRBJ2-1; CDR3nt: TGTGCCAGCAGCCGCCGCGGACTAGCGGGAGTGCCCTACAATGAGCAGTTCTTC; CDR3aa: CASSRRGLAGVPYNEQFF
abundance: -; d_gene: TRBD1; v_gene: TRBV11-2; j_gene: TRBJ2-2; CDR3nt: TGTGCCAGCAGCCCCATCCAGGGGGCAGTCACCGGGGAGCTGTTTTTT; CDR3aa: CASSPIQGAVTGELFF
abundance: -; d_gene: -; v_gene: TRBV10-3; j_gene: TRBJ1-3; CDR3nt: TGTGCCATCAGGGCCTCTGGAAACACCATATATTTT; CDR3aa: CAIRASGNTIYF
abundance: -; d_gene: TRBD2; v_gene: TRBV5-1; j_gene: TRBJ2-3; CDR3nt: TGCGCCAGCAGCTTAGTGGGAGGGCCAGATACGCAGTATTTT; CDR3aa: CASSLVGGPDTQYF
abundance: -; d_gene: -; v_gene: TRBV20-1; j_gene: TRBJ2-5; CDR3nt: TGCAGTGCTAGACGGGGAGAGACCCAGTACTTC; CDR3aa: CSARRGETQYF
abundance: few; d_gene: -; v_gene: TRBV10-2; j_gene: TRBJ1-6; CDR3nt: TGCGCCAGCACTCAGGGTACTTCACCCCTCCACTTT; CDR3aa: CASTQGTSPLHF
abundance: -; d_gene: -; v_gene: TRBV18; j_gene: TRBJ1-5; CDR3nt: TGTGCCAGCTCACCGGAGACGGGGAATCAGCCCCAGCATTTT; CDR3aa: CASSPETGNQPQHF
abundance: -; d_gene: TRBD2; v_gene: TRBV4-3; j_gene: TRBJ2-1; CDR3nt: TGCGCCAGCAGCCAAGATTTAGGACATCTAGCGGGAGGGAGCAATGAGCAGTTCTTC; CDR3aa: CASSQDLGHLAGGSNEQFF
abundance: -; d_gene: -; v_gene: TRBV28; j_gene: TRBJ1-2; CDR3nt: TGTGCCAGCAGTCTTGGCAGGGCGGACTATGGCTACACCTTC; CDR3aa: CASSLGRADYGYTF
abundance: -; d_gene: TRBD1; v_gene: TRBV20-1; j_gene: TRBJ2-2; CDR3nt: TGCAGTGCTAGTGACAGGGCCACCGGGGAGCTGTTTTTT; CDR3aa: CSASDRATGELFF
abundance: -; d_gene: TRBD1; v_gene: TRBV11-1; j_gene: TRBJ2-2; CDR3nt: TGTGCCAGCAGCCCGGGACAGGCCATGAACACCGGGGAGCTGTTTTTT; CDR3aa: CASSPGQAMNTGELFF
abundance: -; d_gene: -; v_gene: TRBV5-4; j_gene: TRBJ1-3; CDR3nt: TGTGCCAGCAGTCCAAACGGGGGGCAGCTCTTGGGAAACACCATATATTTT; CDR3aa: CASSPNGGQLLGNTIYF
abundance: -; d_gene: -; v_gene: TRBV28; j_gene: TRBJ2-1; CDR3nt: TGTGCCAGCAGTGGGGTAGCGGCAAGCTCCTACAATGAGCAGTTCTTC; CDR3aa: CASSGVAASSYNEQFF
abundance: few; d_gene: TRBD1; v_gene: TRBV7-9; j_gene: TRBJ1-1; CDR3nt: TGTGCCAGCAGCTTAGAACAGGGGGTGGAGAACACTGAAGCTTTCTTT; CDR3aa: CASSLEQGVENTEAFF
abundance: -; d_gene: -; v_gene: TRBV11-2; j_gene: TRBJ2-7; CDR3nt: TGTGCCAGCAGCTTAGAGTCCGGTGAGGCCTACGAGCAGTACTTC; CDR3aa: CASSLESGEAYEQYF
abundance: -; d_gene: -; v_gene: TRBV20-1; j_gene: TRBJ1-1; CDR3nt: TGCAGTGCTAGACACCAGGGTGTAGGTTTCTTT; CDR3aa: CSARHQGVGFF
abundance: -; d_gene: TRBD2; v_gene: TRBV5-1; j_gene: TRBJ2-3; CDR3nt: TGCGCCAGCAGCTCGCAACGGGGACTAGCGGACACAGATACGCAGTATTTT; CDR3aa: CASSSQRGLADTDTQYF
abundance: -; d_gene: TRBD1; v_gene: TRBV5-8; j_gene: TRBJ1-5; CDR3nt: TGTGCCAGCAGCCTGGGACAGGGAATCGGTCAGCCCCAGCATTTT; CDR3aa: CASSLGQGIGQPQHF
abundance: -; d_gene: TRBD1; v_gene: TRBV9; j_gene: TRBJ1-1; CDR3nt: TGTGCCAGCAGCCCCTCGGACAGGAGCGCTGAAGCTTTCTTT; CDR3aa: CASSPSDRSAEAFF
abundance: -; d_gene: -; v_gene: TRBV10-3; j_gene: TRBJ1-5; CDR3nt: TGTGCCATCAGTGAGTCGAGGGGGACGGTCAGCAATCAGCCCCAGCATTTT; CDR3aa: CAISESRGTVSNQPQHF
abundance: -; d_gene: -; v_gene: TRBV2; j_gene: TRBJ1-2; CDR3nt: TGTGCCAGCAGCGAATCTCAGGGGATCAGGAACGGCTACACCTTC; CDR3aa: CASSESQGIRNGYTF
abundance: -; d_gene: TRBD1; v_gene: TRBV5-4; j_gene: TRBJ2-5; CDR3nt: TGTGCCAGCAGCGTAGGGGGCGAGGAGACCCAGTACTTC; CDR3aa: CASSVGGEETQYF
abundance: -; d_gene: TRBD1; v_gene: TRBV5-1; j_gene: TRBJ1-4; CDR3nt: TGCGCCAGCAGCACAGGACAGGAGGAGAAACTGTTTTTT; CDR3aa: CASSTGQEEKLFF
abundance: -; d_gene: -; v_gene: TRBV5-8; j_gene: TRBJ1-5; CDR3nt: TGTGCCAGCAGCTTTCGGGGAAACCAGCCCCAGCATTTT; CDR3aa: CASSFRGNQPQHF
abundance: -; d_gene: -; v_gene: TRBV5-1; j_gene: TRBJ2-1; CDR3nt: TGCGCCAGCAGCTTAACGGGAGAGGAGGTAAATGAGCAGTTCTTC; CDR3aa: CASSLTGEEVNEQFF
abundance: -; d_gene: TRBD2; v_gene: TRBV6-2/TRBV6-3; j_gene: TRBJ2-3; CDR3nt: TGTGCCAGCAGTCAAACCCTAGCGGGAGCTTTTGATACGCAGTATTTT; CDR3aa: CASSQTLAGAFDTQYF
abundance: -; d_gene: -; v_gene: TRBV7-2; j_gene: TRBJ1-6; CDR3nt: TGTGCCAGCAGCCCTCAACCGGACAGCTATAATTCACCCCTCCACTTT; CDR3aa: CASSPQPDSYNSPLHF
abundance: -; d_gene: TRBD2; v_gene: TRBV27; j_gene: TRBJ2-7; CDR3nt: TGTGCCAGCAGTTTACTACTAGCGGGAGCCGAGCAGTACTTC; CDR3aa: CASSLLLAGAEQYF
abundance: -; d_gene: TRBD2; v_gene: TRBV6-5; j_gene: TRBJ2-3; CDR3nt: TGTGCCAGCAGAGCCGGGACTAGTCTCGCAGATACGCAGTATTTT; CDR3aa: CASRAGTSLADTQYF
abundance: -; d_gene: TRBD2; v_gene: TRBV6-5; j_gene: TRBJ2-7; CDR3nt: TGTGCCAGCAGTACCGGGACTAGCGGATCCTACGAGCAGTACTTC; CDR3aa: CASSTGTSGSYEQYF
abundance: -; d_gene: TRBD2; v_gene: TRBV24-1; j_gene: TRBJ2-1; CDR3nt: TGTGCCACCAGTGAGAAAGGACTAGCCGGCTATGAGCAGTTCTTC; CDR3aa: CATSEKGLAGYEQFF
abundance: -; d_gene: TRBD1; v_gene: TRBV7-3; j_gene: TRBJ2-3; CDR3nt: TGTGCCAGCAGCCTTGGGACAGGGCGCACAGATACGCAGTATTTT; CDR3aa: CASSLGTGRTDTQYF
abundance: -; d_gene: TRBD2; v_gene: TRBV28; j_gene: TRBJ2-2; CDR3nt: TGTGCCAGCAGCCGGAGCGGGAGTGGCGGGGAGCTGTTTTTT; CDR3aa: CASSRSGSGGELFF
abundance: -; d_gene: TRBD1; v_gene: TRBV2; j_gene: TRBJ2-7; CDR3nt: TGTGCCAGCAGGGACAGGGGTCCCTACGAGCAGTACTTC; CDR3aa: CASRDRGPYEQYF
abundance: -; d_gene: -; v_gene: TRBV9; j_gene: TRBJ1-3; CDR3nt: TGTGCCAGCAGCCGACAGGGAAACACCATATATTTT; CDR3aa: CASSRQGNTIYF
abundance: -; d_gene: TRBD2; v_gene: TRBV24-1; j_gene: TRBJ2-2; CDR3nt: TGTGCCACCAGTGACCCCCGACTAGCGGGCGACACCGGGGAGCTGTTTTTT; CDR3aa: CATSDPRLAGDTGELFF
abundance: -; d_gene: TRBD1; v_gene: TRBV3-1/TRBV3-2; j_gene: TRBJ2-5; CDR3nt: TGTGCCAGCAGCCGGCAAGGGACAGGGGGAGAGACCCAGTACTTC; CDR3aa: CASSRQGTGGETQYF
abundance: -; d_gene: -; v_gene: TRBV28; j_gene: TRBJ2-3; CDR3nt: TGTGCCAGCAGTCCTAGCGGCACAGATACGCAGTATTTT; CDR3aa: CASSPSGTDTQYF
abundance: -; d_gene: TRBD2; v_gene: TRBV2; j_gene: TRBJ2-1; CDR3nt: TGTGCCAGCAATACCGGGACTAGCGGGAGTGGTGAGCAGTTCTTC; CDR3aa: CASNTGTSGSGEQFF
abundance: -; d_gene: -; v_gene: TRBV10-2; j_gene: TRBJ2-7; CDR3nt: TGCGCCAGCAGTAAACCTTGGACGGGGGACGAGCAGTACTTC; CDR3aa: CASSKPWTGDEQYF
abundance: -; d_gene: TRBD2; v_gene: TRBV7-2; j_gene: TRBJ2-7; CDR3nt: TGTGCCAGCGCAACATTATGGGAGTGGGAGGGCCCCCACGAGCAGTACTTC; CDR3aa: CASATLWEWEGPHEQYF
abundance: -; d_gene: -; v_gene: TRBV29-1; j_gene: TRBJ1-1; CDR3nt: TGCAGCGTCGAAAGCGCAGGGACTTTTGCTGAAGCTTTCTTT; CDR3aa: CSVESAGTFAEAFF
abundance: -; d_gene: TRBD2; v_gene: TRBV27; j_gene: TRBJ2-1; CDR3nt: TGTGCCAGCGGTGCTAGCGGGAGAGGAGAATATGAGCAGTTCTTC; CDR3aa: CASGASGRGEYEQFF
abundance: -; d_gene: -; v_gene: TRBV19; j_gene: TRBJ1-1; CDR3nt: TGTGCCAGTACTCGAAGGGACATTGGAAGGGCTGAAGCTTTCTTT; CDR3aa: CASTRRDIGRAEAFF
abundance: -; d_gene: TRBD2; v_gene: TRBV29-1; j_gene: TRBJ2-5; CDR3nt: TGCAGCGTTTCGGGAGGCCAAGAGACCCAGTACTTC; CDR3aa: CSVSGGQETQYF
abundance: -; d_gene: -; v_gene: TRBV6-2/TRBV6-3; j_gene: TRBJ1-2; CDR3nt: TGTGCCAGCAGCCGAGCCCAACCAAGTTATGGCTACACCTTC; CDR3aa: CASSRAQPSYGYTF
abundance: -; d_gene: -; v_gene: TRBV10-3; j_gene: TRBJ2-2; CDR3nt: TGTGCCATCAGTGAAAGGAGCCCGAACACCGGGGAGCTGTTTTTT; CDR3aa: CAISERSPNTGELFF
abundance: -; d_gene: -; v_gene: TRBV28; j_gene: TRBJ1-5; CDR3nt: TGTGCCAGCAGTCTACAGGGTTATCAGCCCCAGCATTTT; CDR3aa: CASSLQGYQPQHF
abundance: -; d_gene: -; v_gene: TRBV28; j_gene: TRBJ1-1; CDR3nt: TGTGCCAGCAGTTCCCCCCCGTTGAGAGGTGTATCTTTCTTT; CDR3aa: CASSSPPLRGVSFF
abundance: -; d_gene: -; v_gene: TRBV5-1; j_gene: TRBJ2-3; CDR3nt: TGCGCCAGCAGCTTTGATTCGCTAGCATTGGATACGCAGTATTTT; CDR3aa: CASSFDSLALDTQYF
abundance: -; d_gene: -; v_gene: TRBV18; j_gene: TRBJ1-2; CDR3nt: TGTGCCAGCTCACCAAGTCGAGATTATGGCTACACCTTC; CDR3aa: CASSPSRDYGYTF
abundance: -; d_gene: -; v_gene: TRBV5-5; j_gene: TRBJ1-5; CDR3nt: TGTGCCAGCAGCTTGGTGGGAGGCTATAGCAATCAGCCCCAGCATTTT; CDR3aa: CASSLVGGYSNQPQHF
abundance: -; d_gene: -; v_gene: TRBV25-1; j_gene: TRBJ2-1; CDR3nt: TGTGCCAGCGGGACTCTAGAGCAGTTCTTC; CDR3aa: CASGTLEQFF
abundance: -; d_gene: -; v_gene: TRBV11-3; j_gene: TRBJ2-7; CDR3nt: TGTGCCAGCAGCTTAGGACCATCTGTCGGGAACTACGAGCAGTACTTC; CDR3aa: CASSLGPSVGNYEQYF
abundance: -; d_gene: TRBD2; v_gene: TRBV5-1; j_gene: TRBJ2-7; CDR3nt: TGCGCCAGCATGGGAGTTGATAGCGGGAACGAGCAGTACTTC; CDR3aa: CASMGVDSGNEQYF
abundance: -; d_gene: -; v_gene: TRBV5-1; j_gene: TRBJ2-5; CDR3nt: TGCGCCAGCAGTCGGGGATTGGGAGAGACCCAGTACTTC; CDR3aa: CASSRGLGETQYF
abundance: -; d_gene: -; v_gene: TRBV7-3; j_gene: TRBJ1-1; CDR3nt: TGTGCCAGCACCCAAAAGGCCCCCCGTCCAGGTCGTACTGAAGCTTTCTTT; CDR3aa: CASTQKAPRPGRTEAFF
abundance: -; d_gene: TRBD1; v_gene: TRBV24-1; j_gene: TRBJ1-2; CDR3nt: TGTGCCACCAGTGATTTCACAGGGGATGGCTACACCTTC; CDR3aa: CATSDFTGDGYTF
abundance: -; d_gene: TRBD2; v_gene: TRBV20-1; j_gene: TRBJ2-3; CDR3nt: TGCAGTGCTAGTTTTAGCGGGAGCGATACGCAGTATTTT; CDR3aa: CSASFSGSDTQYF
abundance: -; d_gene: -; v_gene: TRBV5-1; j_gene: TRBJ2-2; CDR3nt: TGCGCCAGCAGCGGGAACAGGGTCACCGGGGAGCTGTTTTTT; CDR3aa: CASSGNRVTGELFF